The sequence of this TCR beta chain was determined in a study of blood T cell repertoires in COVID-19. V shed 2 bases and J shed 13 bases, with 14 bases lying between them. The germline CDR1 and CDR2 sequences are LNHDA and SQIVND (reference sequence). This CDR3 has 13 residues. Data came from immunoSEQ multiplex PCR; TCRdb stores just in-frame clones and leaves some out. The sample holds fewer than 250,000 clones, almost 85% seen once. The receptor's source is a woman between 40 and 50 years old with acute or convalescent COVID-19. Sequenced: peripheral blood. The chain employs TRBV19 and TRBJ1-4; tentatively, D is TRBD1 (6 bases). CDR3 amino acids: CASSIPGAARLFF. CDR3 nucleotides: TGTGCCAGTAGTATACCAGGGGCGGCTCGACTGTTTTTT.